This TCR beta chain stems from a study of blood T cell repertoires in COVID-19. Study information: Samples of COVID-19 (acute and convalescent) were obtained from the United States, Italy and Spain. PBMCs, B-cell-depleted T cells, or T cells provided the cDNA or gDNA that made up the material.

The V gene's germline CDR1 is LNHDA and CDR2 SQIVND (reference sequence). The CDR3 is made up of 16 amino acids. V lost 3 bases, J lost 8 bases, and 12 bases stayed unmatched. Per the study methods: By means of reference gene primer amplification, nucleated cell counts were estimated. Clones were sequenced by immunoSEQ multiplex PCR, and TCRdb holds only the in-frame ones, with some missing. V, J and clone size derive from that table, while D and trimming were established from the DNA sequence. The sample consists of 70,000 to 80,000 clones, around 90% of them appearing once. V and J are TRBV19 and TRBJ1-2; TRBD1 agrees at 10 bases. The sample consisted of peripheral blood. The TCR originated in a human donor in a cohort sampled during active COVID-19. CDR3: CASSIPGTGEIGGYTF. The CDR3 DNA sequence: TGTGCCAGTAGTATCCCCGGGACAGGGGAGATCGGGGGCTACACCTTC. Variable domain in full (rest from reference TRBV19 and TRBJ1-2): DGGITQSPKYLFRKEGQNVTLSCEQNLNHDAMYWYRQDPGQGLRLIYYSQIVNDFQKGDIAEGYSVSREKKESFPLTVTSAQKNPTAFYLCASSIPGTGEIGGYTFGSGTRLTVV.